This TCR beta chain came from a study of identifying expanded T cells in peripheral blood. Whole-study findings and limits: Clone count variance between roughly 2-week samples rose with total template count.

Germline CDR1 is MNHNY and CDR2 is SVGAGI (reference sequence). This CDR3 spans 13 amino acids. The V end lost 2 bases, the J end lost 4 bases, and 8 bases lay between the germline ends. Healthy donors had no documented immune events, such as infections, while sampled. Generated by immunoSEQ multiplex PCR, the TCRdb table keeps only in-frame clones and is missing some. The top ten clones hold under 3.5% of a sample with approximately 79,000 clones, roughly 90% of them seen once. Regarding this clone: Its antigen remains unknown.

The clonotype originates from a person aged 18 to 70 in good health. The sequencing input was blood. V usage is TRBV6-6 and J usage is TRBJ2-5; D is perhaps TRBD1 or TRBD2 (5 bases each). The CDR3 spells CASSYGDPETQYF. The CDR3 DNA reads TGTGCCAGCAGTTACGGGGACCCAGAGACCCAGTACTTC.